This TCR beta chain was profiled in a study of blood T cells in healthy people across ages. This clonotype was counted at least ten times. Its specificity is unknown. PCR was performed a second time for 7 to 11 cycles using a sample-barcoded 5' primer and a J-beta primer mix. From the 5' RACE reads, TCRdb called clonotypes with MiXCR, one entry per CDR3 protein. The table includes 650,000 to 800,000 distinct CDR3 sequences, about 42% detected once. Those donating, healthy Caucasian individuals from Russia, were aged about 6 to 95. Per-sample PBMC isolation yielded at least 6 million cells. V shed 5 bases and J shed 1 base, with 6 bases lying between them. Germline CDR1 reads ENHRY; CDR2 reads SYGVKD. The CDR3 sequence is 12 residues long. Study-level points and caveats: PBMCs went unsorted, and a conclusive naive versus antigen-experienced comparison was therefore prevented. CMV infection status of these donors was not known.

The chain recombines TRBV10-3 with TRBJ2-7; possible D gene TRBD1, 6 bases. Sequencing was performed on blood. This receptor was obtained from a man in his sixties in good health. Written as DNA, the CDR3 is TGTGCCATCAGTACAGGGTCCTACGAGCAGTACTTC. Protein sequence: CAISTGSYEQYF.